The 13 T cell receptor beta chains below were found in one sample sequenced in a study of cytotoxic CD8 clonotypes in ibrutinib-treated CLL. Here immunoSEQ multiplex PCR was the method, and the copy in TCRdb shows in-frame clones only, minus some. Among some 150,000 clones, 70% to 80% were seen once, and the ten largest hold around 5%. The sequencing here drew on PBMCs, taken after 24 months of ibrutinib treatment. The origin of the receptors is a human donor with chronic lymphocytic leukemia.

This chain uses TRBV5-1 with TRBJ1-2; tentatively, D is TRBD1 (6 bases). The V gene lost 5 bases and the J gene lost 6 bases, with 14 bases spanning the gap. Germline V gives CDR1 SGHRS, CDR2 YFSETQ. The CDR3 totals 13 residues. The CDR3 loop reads CASRGGGQDGYTF. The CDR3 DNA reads TGCGCCAGCAGGGGCGGGGGCCAGGATGGCTACACCTTC.

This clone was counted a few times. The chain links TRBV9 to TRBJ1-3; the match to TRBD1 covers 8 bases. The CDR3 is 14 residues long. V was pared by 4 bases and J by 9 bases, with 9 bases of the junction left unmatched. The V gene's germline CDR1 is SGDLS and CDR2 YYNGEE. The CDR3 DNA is TGTGCCAGCAGCCCCGCGACAGGGGAGGGCACCATATATTTT. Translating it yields CASSPATGEGTIYF.

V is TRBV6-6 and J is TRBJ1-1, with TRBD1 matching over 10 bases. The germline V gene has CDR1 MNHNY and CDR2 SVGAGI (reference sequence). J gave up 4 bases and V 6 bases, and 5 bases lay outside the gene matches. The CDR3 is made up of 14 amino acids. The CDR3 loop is CASSRQGALTEAFF. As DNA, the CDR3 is TGTGCCAGCAGCCGACAGGGGGCGCTCACTGAAGCTTTCTTT.

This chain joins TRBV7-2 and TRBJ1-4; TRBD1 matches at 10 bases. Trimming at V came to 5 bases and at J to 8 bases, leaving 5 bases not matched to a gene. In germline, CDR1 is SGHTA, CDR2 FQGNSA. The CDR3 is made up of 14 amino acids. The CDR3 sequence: CASSRGQGREKLFF. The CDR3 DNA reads TGTGCCAGCAGCCGGGGACAGGGGCGGGAAAAACTGTTTTTT.

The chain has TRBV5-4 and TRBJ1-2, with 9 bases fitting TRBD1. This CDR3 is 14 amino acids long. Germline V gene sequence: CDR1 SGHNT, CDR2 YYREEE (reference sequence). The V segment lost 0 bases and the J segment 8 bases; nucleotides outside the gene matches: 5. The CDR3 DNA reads TGTGCCAGCAGCTTGGAGGGACAGGGTCGCGGCTACACCTTC. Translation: CASSLEGQGRGYTF. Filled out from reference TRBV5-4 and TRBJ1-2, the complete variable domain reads ETGVTQSPTHLIKTRGQQVTLRCSSQSGHNTVSWYQQALGQGPQFIFQYYREEENGRGNFPPRFSGLQFPNYSSELNVNALELDDSALYLCASSLEGQGRGYTFGSGTRLTVV.

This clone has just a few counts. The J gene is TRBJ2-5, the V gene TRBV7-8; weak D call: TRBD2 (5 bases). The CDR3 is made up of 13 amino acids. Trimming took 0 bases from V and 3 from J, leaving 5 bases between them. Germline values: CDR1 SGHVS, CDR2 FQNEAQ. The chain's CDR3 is CASSLAGKETQYF. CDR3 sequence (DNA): TGTGCCAGCAGCTTAGCCGGGAAAGAGACCCAGTACTTC.

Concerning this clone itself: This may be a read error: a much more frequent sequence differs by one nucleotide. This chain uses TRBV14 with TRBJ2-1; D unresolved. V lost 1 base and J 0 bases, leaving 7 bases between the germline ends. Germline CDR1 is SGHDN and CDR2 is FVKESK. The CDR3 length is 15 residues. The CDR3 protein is CASSQGASSYNEQFF. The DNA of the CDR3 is TGTGCCAGCAGCCAAGGGGCGAGCTCCTACAATGAGCAGTTCTTC.

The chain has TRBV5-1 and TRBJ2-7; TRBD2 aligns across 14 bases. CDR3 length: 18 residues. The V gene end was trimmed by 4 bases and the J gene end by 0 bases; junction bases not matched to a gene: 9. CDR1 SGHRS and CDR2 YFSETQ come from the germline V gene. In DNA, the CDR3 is TGCGCCAGCAGCCCCGGGACTAGCGGGAGACTAAGCTCCTACGAGCAGTACTTC. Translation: CASSPGTSGRLSSYEQYF.

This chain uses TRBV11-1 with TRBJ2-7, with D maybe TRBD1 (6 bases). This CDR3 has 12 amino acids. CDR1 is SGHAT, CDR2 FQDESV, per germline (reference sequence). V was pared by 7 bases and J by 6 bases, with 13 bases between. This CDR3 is CASTGQNREQYF. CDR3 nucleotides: TGTGCCAGCACCGGACAGAATCGCGAGCAGTACTTC.

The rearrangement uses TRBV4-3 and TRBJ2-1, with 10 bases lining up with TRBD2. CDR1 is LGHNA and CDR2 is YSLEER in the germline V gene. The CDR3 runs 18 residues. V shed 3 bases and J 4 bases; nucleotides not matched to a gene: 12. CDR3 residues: CASSQVLAGPWGYNEQFF. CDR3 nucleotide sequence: TGCGCCAGCAGCCAGGTACTAGCGGGACCCTGGGGGTACAATGAGCAGTTCTTC.

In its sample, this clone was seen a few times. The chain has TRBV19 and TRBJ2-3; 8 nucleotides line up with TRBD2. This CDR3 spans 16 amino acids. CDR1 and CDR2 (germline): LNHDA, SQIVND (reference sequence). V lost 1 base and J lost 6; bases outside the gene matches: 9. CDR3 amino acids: CASSIGGLAGIDTQYF. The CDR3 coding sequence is TGTGCCAGTAGTATAGGGGGGCTAGCGGGTATTGATACGCAGTATTTT. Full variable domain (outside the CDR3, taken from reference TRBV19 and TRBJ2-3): DGGITQSPKYLFRKEGQNVTLSCEQNLNHDAMYWYRQDPGQGLRLIYYSQIVNDFQKGDIAEGYSVSREKKESFPLTVTSAQKNPTAFYLCASSIGGLAGIDTQYFGPGTRLTVL.

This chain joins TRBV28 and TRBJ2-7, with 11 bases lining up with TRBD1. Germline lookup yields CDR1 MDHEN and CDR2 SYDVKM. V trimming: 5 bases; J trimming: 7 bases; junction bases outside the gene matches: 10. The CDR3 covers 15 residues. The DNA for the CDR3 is TGTGCCAGCAGTACAACCGGGACAGGGGGTTTTGAGCAGTACTTC. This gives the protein CASSTTGTGGFEQYF.

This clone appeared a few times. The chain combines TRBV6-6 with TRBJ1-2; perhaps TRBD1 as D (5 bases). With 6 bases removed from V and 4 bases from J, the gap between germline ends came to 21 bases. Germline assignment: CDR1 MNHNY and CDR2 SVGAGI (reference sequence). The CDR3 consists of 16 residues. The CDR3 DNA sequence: TGTGCCAGCAGCACCCCGGGAGGGACCGACCGCTATGGCTACACCTTC. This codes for CASSTPGGTDRYGYTF.